This passage covers 6 T cell receptor beta chains from one sample sequenced in a study of T cells after yellow fever vaccination. TCRdb ran MiXCR on the 5' RACE reads and lists one entry per CDR3 protein. This table has 40,000 to 55,000 distinct CDR3 sequences, 6% to 8.5% appearing once. The sequencing used CD8+ T cells not binding an NS4B(214-222) dextramer, sorted from PBMCs, collected approximately 40 days after the first yellow fever vaccination. The receptors derive from a man between 18 and 35 years old who received the YFV17D yellow fever vaccine.

This chain connects TRBV4-1 to TRBJ2-1; 7 bases match TRBD2. This CDR3 spans 18 amino acids. Germline-derived CDR1 and CDR2 are MGHRA and YSYEKL. V was clipped by 5 bases and J by 5 bases; unmatched bases: 18. This CDR3 reads CASSFAPPTSVGHNEQFF. The CDR3 region has the DNA TGCGCCAGCAGCTTCGCGCCCCCAACTAGCGTGGGGCACAATGAGCAGTTCTTC.

CDR3 loop: CASSRGTLAKNIQYF. Written as DNA, the CDR3 is TGTGCCAGCAGCCGCGGGACCCTAGCCAAAAACATTCAGTACTTC. The chain couples TRBV7-2 to TRBJ2-4; D is perhaps TRBD2 (6 bases). The germline V gene encodes CDR1 SGHTA and CDR2 FQGNSA. Between the trimmed V and J ends, which lost 5 bases and 0 bases, there was a span of 11 bases. The CDR3 covers 15 residues.

Ten or more counts support this clonotype. The rearrangement links TRBV10-3 to TRBJ2-5; weak D call: TRBD2 (5 bases). Germline V gene lookup returns CDR1 ENHRY and CDR2 SYGVKD. V gave up 6 bases and J gave up 5 bases, with 10 bases separating them. The CDR3 covers 12 residues. DNA of the CDR3: TGTGCCATCAGAGATAGAGGGGAGACCCAGTACTTC. Amino acid sequence: CAIRDRGETQYF.

This clonotype was recorded a few times. CDR3 in amino acids: CAISGQGGRYEQYF. In DNA form, the CDR3 reads TGTGCCATCAGTGGACAGGGGGGGCGTTACGAGCAGTACTTC. The chain joins TRBV10-3 to TRBJ2-7; 9 bases are shared with TRBD1. This CDR3 is built from 14 residues. Germline lookup yields CDR1 ENHRY and CDR2 SYGVKD. Trimming removed 4 bases from V and 4 bases from J; junction bases left unmatched: 5.

The J gene is TRBJ2-7, the V gene TRBV6-1; 7 bases are shared with TRBD2. CDR3 length: 14 residues. V was clipped by 5 bases and J by 3 bases; unmatched bases: 7. Germline loops: CDR1 MNHNS, CDR2 SASEGT. The chain's CDR3 is CASSPASGDYEQYF. The CDR3 DNA sequence: TGTGCCAGCAGTCCCGCAAGCGGGGACTACGAGCAGTACTTC.

This clonotype was counted at least ten times. The rearrangement uses TRBV4-3 and TRBJ2-5, with TRBD1 matching over 7 bases. The germline CDR1 and CDR2 sequences are LGHNA and YSLEER. V lost 1 base and J lost 4; bases outside the gene matches: 9. The CDR3 extends over 16 amino acids. For the CDR3, the DNA is TGCGCCAGCAGCCAAGCGGAAGGGGGCTGGGTAGAGACCCAGTACTTC. Its translation is CASSQAEGGWVETQYF.